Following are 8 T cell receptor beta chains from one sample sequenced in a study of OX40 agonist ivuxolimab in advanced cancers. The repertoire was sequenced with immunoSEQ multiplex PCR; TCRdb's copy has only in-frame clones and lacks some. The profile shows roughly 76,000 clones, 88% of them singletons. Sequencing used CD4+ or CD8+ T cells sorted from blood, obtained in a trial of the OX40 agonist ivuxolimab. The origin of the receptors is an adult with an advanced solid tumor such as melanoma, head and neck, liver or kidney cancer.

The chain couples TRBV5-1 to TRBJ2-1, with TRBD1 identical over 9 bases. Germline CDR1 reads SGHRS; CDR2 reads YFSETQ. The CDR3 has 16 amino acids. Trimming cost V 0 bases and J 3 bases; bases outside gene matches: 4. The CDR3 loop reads CASSLETGGSYNEQFF. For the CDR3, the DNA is TGCGCCAGCAGCTTGGAGACAGGGGGAAGCTACAATGAGCAGTTCTTC.

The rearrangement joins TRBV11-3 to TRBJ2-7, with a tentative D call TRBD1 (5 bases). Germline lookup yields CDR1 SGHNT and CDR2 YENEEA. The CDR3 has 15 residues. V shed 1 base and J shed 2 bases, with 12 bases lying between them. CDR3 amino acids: CASSLALGVAYEQYF. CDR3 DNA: TGTGCCAGCAGCTTAGCCCTAGGGGTCGCCTACGAGCAGTACTTC.

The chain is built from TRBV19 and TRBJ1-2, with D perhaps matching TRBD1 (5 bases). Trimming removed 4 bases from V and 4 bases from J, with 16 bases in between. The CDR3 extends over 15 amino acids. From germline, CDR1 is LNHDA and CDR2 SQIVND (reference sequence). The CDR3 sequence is CASSRPGQGPYGYTF. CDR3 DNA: TGTGCCAGTAGTAGACCGGGCCAGGGCCCCTATGGCTACACCTTC.

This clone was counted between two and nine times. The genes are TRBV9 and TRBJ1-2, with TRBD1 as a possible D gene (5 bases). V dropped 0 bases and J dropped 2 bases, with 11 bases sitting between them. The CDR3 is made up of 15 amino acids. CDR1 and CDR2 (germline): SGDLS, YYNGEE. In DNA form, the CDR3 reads TGTGCCAGCAGCGTAGCTGCTGCAGGGAACTATGGCTACACCTTC. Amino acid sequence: CASSVAAAGNYGYTF.

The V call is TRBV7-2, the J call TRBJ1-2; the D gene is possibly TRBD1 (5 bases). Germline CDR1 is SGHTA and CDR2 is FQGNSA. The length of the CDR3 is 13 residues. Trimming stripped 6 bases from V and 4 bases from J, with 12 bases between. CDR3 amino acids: CASRARATYGYTF. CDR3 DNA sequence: TGTGCCAGCAGGGCCAGGGCAACCTATGGCTACACCTTC.

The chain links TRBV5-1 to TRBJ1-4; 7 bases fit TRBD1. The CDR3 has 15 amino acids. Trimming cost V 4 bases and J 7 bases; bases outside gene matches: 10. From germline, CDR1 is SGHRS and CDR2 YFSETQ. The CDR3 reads CASSQLTGLGEKLFF. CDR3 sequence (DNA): TGCGCCAGCAGCCAATTGACAGGGCTTGGTGAAAAACTGTTTTTT.

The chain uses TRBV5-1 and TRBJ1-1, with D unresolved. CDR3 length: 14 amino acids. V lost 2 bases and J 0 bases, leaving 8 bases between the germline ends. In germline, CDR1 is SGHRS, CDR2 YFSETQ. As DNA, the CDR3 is TGCGCCAGCAGCTTTGGACCGGTGAACACTGAAGCTTTCTTT. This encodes CASSFGPVNTEAFF. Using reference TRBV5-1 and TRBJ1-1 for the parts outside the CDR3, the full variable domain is KAGVTQTPRYLIKTRGQQVTLSCSPISGHRSVSWYQQTPGQGLQFLFEYFSETQRNKGNFPGRFSGRQFSNSRSEMNVSTLELGDSALYLCASSFGPVNTEAFFGQGTRLTVV.

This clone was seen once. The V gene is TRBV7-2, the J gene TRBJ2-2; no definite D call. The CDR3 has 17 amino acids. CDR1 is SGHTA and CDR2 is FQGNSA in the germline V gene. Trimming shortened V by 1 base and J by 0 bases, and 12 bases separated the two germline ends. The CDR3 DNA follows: TGTGCCAGCAGCTTAGTTCTCCGGGTATCGAACACCGGGGAGCTGTTTTTT. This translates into CASSLVLRVSNTGELFF.